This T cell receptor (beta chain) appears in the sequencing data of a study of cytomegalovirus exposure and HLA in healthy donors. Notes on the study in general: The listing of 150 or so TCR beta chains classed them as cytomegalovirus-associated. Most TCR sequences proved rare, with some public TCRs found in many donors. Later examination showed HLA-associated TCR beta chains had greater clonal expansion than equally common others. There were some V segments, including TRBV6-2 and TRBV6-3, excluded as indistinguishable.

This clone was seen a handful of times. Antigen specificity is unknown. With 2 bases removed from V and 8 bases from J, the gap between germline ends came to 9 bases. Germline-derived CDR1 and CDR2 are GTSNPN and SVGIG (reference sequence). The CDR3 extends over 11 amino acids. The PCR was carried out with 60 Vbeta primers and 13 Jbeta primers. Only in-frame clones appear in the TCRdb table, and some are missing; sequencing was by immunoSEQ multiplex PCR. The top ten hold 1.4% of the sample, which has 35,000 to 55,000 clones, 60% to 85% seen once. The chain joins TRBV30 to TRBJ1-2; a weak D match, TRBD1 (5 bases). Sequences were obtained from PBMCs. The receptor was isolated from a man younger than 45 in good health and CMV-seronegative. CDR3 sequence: CAWSWGEGYTF. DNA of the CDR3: TGTGCCTGGAGTTGGGGGGAAGGCTACACCTTC.